Sequencing of this T cell receptor (beta chain) was carried out in a study of T cell repertoires in cytomegalovirus infection. Study in general: It was the public TCR beta signatures that indicated both CMV infection and matching HLA type.

In this sample, this clonotype turned up a few times. What it binds is unknown. Study outcomes and limitations: The response measured ex vivo was dominated by TCR beta clonotypes (HLA-C-restricted and CMV-specific). Summed public TCR beta family frequency identified CMV carriers bearing the relevant HLA.

Trimming took 0 bases from V and 4 from J, leaving 10 bases between them. Germline V gene lookup returns CDR1 SGHRS and CDR2 YFSETQ. The length of the CDR3 is 14 residues. TCRdb ran MiXCR on the reads and lists one entry per CDR3 protein. The profile shows approximately 700,000 distinct CDR3 sequences, 35% of them singletons. The sequence came from a human donor in good health (CMV status not recorded). Some clones in this sample may be carry-over from other donors' samples. The V call is TRBV5-1, the J call TRBJ1-1; D may be TRBD1 (5 bases). Sequences were obtained from PBMCs. The CDR3 spells CASSLARASTEAFF. CDR3 in DNA: TGCGCCAGCAGCTTGGCCAGGGCGAGCACTGAAGCTTTCTTT.